This passage covers 15 T cell receptor beta chains from one sample sequenced in a study of beta chain features in type 1 diabetes. Study-wide results and limits: Shorter TCRB CDR3s, moderately but significantly so, marked every one of the four CD4+ subsets in Type 1 diabetes patients.

The isolated RNA, all of it, was reverse transcribed, so expressed TCRB transcripts were what got sequenced. Repertoires were generated with immunoSEQ multiplex PCR, while TCRdb's copy carries only in-frame clones and drops some. The sample lists about 280,000 clones, about 15% occurring once. Their antigens are not known. Sequencing was carried out using naive CD4+ T cells from blood. Receptors were obtained from a man between 18 and 29 years old with type 1 diabetes.

This clone was found a few times. The V call is TRBV4-2, the J call TRBJ2-1; TRBD2 is a possible D gene (5 bases). CDR1 is LGHNA and CDR2 is YNFKEQ in the germline V gene. Trimming removed 0 bases at V and 7 bases at J, with 16 bases between. This CDR3 spans 16 amino acids. In nucleotides, the CDR3 is TGTGCCAGCAGCCAAGAAAGGAGCGGAACTACAAATGAGCAGTTCTTC. Its protein is CASSQERSGTTNEQFF.

This clone was seen more than once but under ten times. At the DNA level, this CDR3 is encoded by other sequences in the same sample as well. The gene calls are TRBV7-2 and TRBJ1-4; 8 bases match TRBD1. V gave up 1 base and J gave up 8 bases; unmatched junction bases: 3. From germline, CDR1 is SGHTA and CDR2 FQGNSA. The CDR3 sequence is 14 residues long. CDR3: CASSLGQGPEKLFF. CDR3 in DNA: TGTGCCAGCAGCTTAGGACAGGGGCCGGAAAAACTGTTTTTT.

The table lists this clone with a few counts. This chain links TRBV7-2 with TRBJ2-1; a weak D match, TRBD2 (5 bases). Between the trimmed V and J ends, which lost 0 bases and 0 bases, there was a span of 9 bases. Germline CDR1 SGHTA, CDR2 FQGNSA. This CDR3 has 16 amino acids. The CDR3 DNA reads TGTGCCAGCAGCTTAGCAGCGGTGAGCTCCTACAATGAGCAGTTCTTC. The encoded protein is CASSLAAVSSYNEQFF.

This chain links TRBV7-2 with TRBJ1-2; 7 bases map to TRBD1. The CDR3 extends over 15 amino acids. Germline V lookup: CDR1 SGHTA, CDR2 FQGNSA. The V segment lost 3 bases and the J segment 0 bases; nucleotides outside the gene matches: 4. CDR3 in DNA: TGTGCCAGCAGCTTCGGGACAGTGACTAACTATGGCTACACCTTC. Translated, it gives CASSFGTVTNYGYTF.

This clone has just one count. The chain carries TRBV27 and TRBJ2-7; a possible D gene is TRBD2 (6 bases). V was trimmed by 6 bases and J by 0 bases, leaving 15 bases between them. Germline V gene lookup returns CDR1 MNHEY and CDR2 SMNVEV (reference sequence). The CDR3 is made up of 15 amino acids. CDR3 protein: CASRRVRGTSYEQYF. CDR3 coding DNA: TGTGCCAGCAGGCGGGTCCGCGGGACCTCCTACGAGCAGTACTTC.

V is TRBV2 and J is TRBJ2-7, with a weak D call TRBD1 (5 bases). V shed 3 bases and J shed 2 bases, with 11 bases lying between them. Germline V gene lookup returns CDR1 SNHLY and CDR2 FYNNEI. The CDR3 has 14 amino acids. The CDR3 here is CASSESYRTYEQYF. CDR3 coding DNA: TGTGCCAGCAGTGAGTCCTACAGGACCTACGAGCAGTACTTC.

The table lists this clone with a few counts. The J gene is TRBJ2-1, the V gene TRBV7-8, with unresolved D. With 5 bases removed from V and 3 bases from J, the gap between germline ends came to 2 bases. This CDR3 has 11 residues. In germline, CDR1 is SGHVS, CDR2 FQNEAQ. The CDR3 sequence is CASSRYNEQFF. CDR3 in DNA: TGTGCCAGCAGCCGCTACAATGAGCAGTTCTTC.

The J gene is TRBJ2-1, the V gene TRBV29-1; 8 bases match TRBD2. This CDR3 contains 14 residues. Germline CDR1 and CDR2: SQVTM and ANQGSEA. The J segment lost 4 bases and the V segment lost 4 bases, leaving 6 bases of the junction unmatched. CDR3 in amino acids: CSVVSGRTYNEQFF. CDR3 bases: TGCAGCGTTGTGAGCGGGAGAACGTACAATGAGCAGTTCTTC.

This chain joins TRBV6-5 and TRBJ2-3; TRBD2 matches 12 bases. This CDR3 has 15 amino acids. Germline CDR1 reads MNHEY; CDR2 reads SVGAGI. V lost 6 bases and J lost 2; bases outside the gene matches: 3. CDR3 region: CASSWTSGATDTQYF. In DNA, the CDR3 is TGTGCCAGCAGCTGGACTAGCGGGGCCACAGATACGCAGTATTTT.

This clone has just a few counts. The chain combines TRBV20-1 with TRBJ1-1; a possible D gene is TRBD1 (6 bases). CDR1 DFQATT and CDR2 SNEGSKA come from the germline V gene (reference sequence). The CDR3 is made up of 11 amino acids. The germline V and J ends were trimmed by 5 bases and 6 bases, with 10 bases remaining between them. Here the CDR3 reads CSAGGGPEAFF. The DNA of the CDR3 is TGCAGTGCTGGGGGGGGGCCTGAAGCTTTCTTT.

This clone was seen a handful of times. J is TRBJ2-7 and V is TRBV13; 11 nucleotides agree with TRBD2. V shed 4 bases, J shed 3 bases, and the junction held 2 bases outside the gene matches. The CDR3 contains 14 residues. The germline V gene encodes CDR1 PRHDT and CDR2 FYEKMQ (reference sequence). The CDR3 is CASSSTSGSYEQYF. In DNA form, the CDR3 reads TGTGCCAGCAGCTCAACTAGCGGGAGCTACGAGCAGTACTTC.

The gene calls are TRBV6-5 and TRBJ2-7, with 9 bases identical to TRBD2. CDR3 length: 14 amino acids. Germline values: CDR1 MNHEY, CDR2 SVGAGI. V lost 7 bases and J lost 1; bases outside the gene matches: 5. The CDR3 sequence: CASTRLAGSYEQYF. The CDR3 DNA follows: TGTGCCAGCACCCGCCTAGCGGGGTCCTACGAGCAGTACTTC.

The CDR3 region has the DNA TGTGCCAGCAGCTTGGGTAGGGGAAGTGAAGCTTTCTTT. Amino acid sequence: CASSLGRGSEAFF. The chain has TRBV5-8 and TRBJ1-1; possible D gene TRBD1, 5 bases. The CDR3 totals 13 residues. Germline V gene lookup returns CDR1 SGHTS and CDR2 YDEGEE. V was cut by 0 bases and J by 7 bases, with 10 bases left in between.

The chain carries TRBV27 and TRBJ2-2; D call uncertain. Germline V gives CDR1 MNHEY, CDR2 SMNVEV (reference sequence). V was cut by 6 bases and J by 1 base, with 12 bases left in between. The CDR3 spans 15 residues. The CDR3 region is CASRHYQMNTGELFF. The DNA of the CDR3 is TGTGCCAGCAGACACTACCAAATGAACACCGGGGAGCTGTTTTTT.

This chain joins TRBV28 and TRBJ2-3; D is possibly TRBD1 (5 bases). Trimming removed 4 bases at V and 3 bases at J, with 11 bases between. From germline, CDR1 is MDHEN and CDR2 SYDVKM. The CDR3 has 14 residues. The CDR3 DNA follows: TGTGCCAGCAGTTACCAGGGTACGACAGATACGCAGTATTTT. Protein sequence: CASSYQGTTDTQYF.